A single sample gave rise to the 5 T cell receptor beta chains below, sequenced in a study of blood T cell repertoires in COVID-19. The assay was immunoSEQ multiplex PCR, and TCRdb's table has in-frame clones only and misses some. The sample has about 100,000 clones; approximately 84% are singletons. Material: peripheral blood. These receptors came from a young man in a cohort sampled during active COVID-19.

The rearrangement links TRBV11-2 to TRBJ2-1; TRBD2 agrees at 7 bases. The germline gives CDR1 SGHAT, CDR2 FQNNGV. The CDR3 has 14 amino acids. The V segment lost 6 bases and the J segment 10 bases; nucleotides outside the gene matches: 12. CDR3 protein: CASRRNLAAGEQFF. CDR3 nucleotides: TGTGCCAGCAGGCGAAATCTAGCGGCCGGGGAGCAGTTCTTC.

The chain recombines TRBV15 with TRBJ1-3, with no clear D. CDR1 is LNHNV and CDR2 is YYDKDF in the germline V gene (reference sequence). There are 13 residues in the CDR3. V was trimmed by 0 bases and J by 7 bases, leaving 7 bases between them. The CDR3 is CATSRDPVNTIYF. CDR3 bases: TGTGCCACCAGCAGAGATCCGGTTAACACCATATATTTT.

V gene TRBV24-1 combines with J gene TRBJ2-3, with D perhaps TRBD1 (5 bases). CDR1 and CDR2 (germline): KGHDR, SFDVKD. The germline V and J ends were trimmed by 3 bases and 4 bases, with 10 bases remaining between them. This CDR3 is 14 amino acids long. CDR3 DNA: TGTGCCACCAGTGATCAGGGTCCCGCAGATACGCAGTATTTT. Its translation is CATSDQGPADTQYF.

The V gene is TRBV18, the J gene TRBJ2-7, with a weak D call TRBD2 (5 bases). Looked up from germline, CDR1 is KGHSH and CDR2 is LQKENI. Trimming stripped 3 bases from V and 2 bases from J, with 17 bases between. The CDR3 is 16 residues long. CDR3 sequence reads: CASSPVEAESPYEQYF. The CDR3 DNA sequence: TGTGCCAGCTCACCGGTGGAGGCCGAGTCCCCCTACGAGCAGTACTTC. The complete variable domain, with remaining parts taken from reference TRBV18 and TRBJ2-7, reads NAGVMQNPRHLVRRRGQEARLRCSPMKGHSHVYWYRQLPEEGLKFMVYLQKENIIDESGMPKERFSAEFPKEGPSILRIQQVVRGDSAAYFCASSPVEAESPYEQYFGPGTRLTVT.

The rearrangement joins TRBV7-9 to TRBJ1-3; D gene uncertain. CDR1 and CDR2 from the germline V gene are SEHNR and FQNEAQ (reference sequence). The V and J ends lost 5 bases and 0 bases respectively, with 14 bases between them. The CDR3 is 16 residues long. CDR3 bases: TGTGCCAGCAGCCTCACCCCAGGTGACTCTGGAAACACCATATATTTT. It encodes CASSLTPGDSGNTIYF.